The 30 T cell receptor beta chains below all came from one sample that was sequenced in a study of human T cells and chemical hapten exposure. As for time point: patch test 2, 6 weeks after DPC sensitization. Regarding treatment: therapeutic diphenylcyclopropenone sensitization with weekly scalp DPC. TCRdb re-called the RACE reads through MiXCR, storing one row per CDR3 protein. The sample records approximately 87,000 distinct CDR3 sequences, over 10% being singletons. The sequences come from whole blood, collected in connection with sensitization to the hapten diphenylcyclopropenone (DPC). The source of these receptors is a woman aged 40 to 49 with alopecia areata. Some clones in this sample may be carry-over from other donors' samples.

This clonotype was counted ten times or more. The chain is built from TRBV10-2 and TRBJ1-1; 9 positions match TRBD1. Germline V gene data show CDR1 as WSHSY and CDR2 as SAAADI. Losses at the gene ends were 6 bases for V and 6 bases for J; bases not matched to a gene: 5. The CDR3 has 13 amino acids. The CDR3: CASRDRGRAEAFF. The CDR3 DNA reads TGCGCCAGCAGAGACAGGGGGAGGGCTGAAGCTTTCTTT.

This chain connects TRBV27 to TRBJ2-7; D is possibly TRBD1 (6 bases). The length of the CDR3 is 12 residues. CDR1 is MNHEY, CDR2 SMNVEV, per germline (reference sequence). V was trimmed by 0 bases and J by 6 bases, leaving 6 bases between them. The CDR3 sequence: CASSLSGGEQYF. DNA for the CDR3: TGTGCCAGCAGTTTATCAGGGGGCGAGCAGTACTTC.

This clonotype was recorded at least ten times. The CDR3, as DNA: TGTGCCAGCAGTTTAGGCCCTTGGGATGAGCAGTTCTTC. It encodes CASSLGPWDEQFF. The chain couples TRBV28 to TRBJ2-1; D is ambiguous. The CDR3 length is 13 residues. The germline V gene has CDR1 MDHEN and CDR2 SYDVKM. Between the trimmed V and J ends, which lost 2 bases and 8 bases, there was a span of 10 bases.

This clonotype has just a few counts. This chain uses TRBV13 with TRBJ1-1; D unclear. V was cut by 4 bases and J by 1 base, with 10 bases left in between. The V gene's germline CDR1 is PRHDT and CDR2 FYEKMQ (reference sequence). CDR3 length equals 14 residues. The CDR3 DNA reads TGTGCCAGCAGCTCCTACGACCGGAACACTGAAGCTTTCTTT. It is translated as CASSSYDRNTEAFF. Drawing the rest from reference TRBV13 and TRBJ1-1, the complete variable domain is AAGVIQSPRHLIKEKRETATLKCYPIPRHDTVYWYQQGPGQDPQFLISFYEKMQSDKGSIPDRFSAQQFSDYHSELNMSSLELGDSALYFCASSSYDRNTEAFFGQGTRLTVV.

In its sample, this clonotype was seen many times. J is TRBJ2-1 and V is TRBV29-1, with no clear D. V shed 1 base and J shed 6 bases, with 7 bases lying between them. Germline assignment: CDR1 SQVTM and CDR2 ANQGSEA. The CDR3 spans 12 residues. In DNA form, the CDR3 reads TGCAGCGTTGAAGCAGGATCCAATGAGCAGTTCTTC. It specifies CSVEAGSNEQFF.

This clonotype was seen many times. The chain has TRBV20-1 and TRBJ2-3; D possibly corresponds to TRBD2 (7 bases). With 0 bases removed from V and 5 bases from J, the gap between germline ends came to 18 bases. The V gene's germline CDR1 is DFQATT and CDR2 SNEGSKA (reference sequence). The CDR3 extends over 16 amino acids. The CDR3 spells CSARDMRGGNLDTQYF. In DNA, the CDR3 is TGCAGTGCTAGAGATATGAGGGGGGGAAATTTAGATACGCAGTATTTT.

The chain is built from TRBV20-1 and TRBJ1-2; D is perhaps TRBD1 (5 bases). CDR1 is DFQATT and CDR2 is SNEGSKA in the germline V gene (reference sequence). CDR3 length equals 11 residues. The CDR3 DNA follows: TGCACCGAGGGGAGACTCTATGGCTACACCTTC. Protein product: CTEGRLYGYTF.

In its sample, this clonotype was seen a few times. J is TRBJ1-6 and V is TRBV20-1, with unresolved D. V was trimmed by 2 bases and J by 3 bases, leaving 11 bases between them. CDR3 length equals 15 residues. CDR1 and CDR2 (germline): DFQATT, SNEGSKA (reference sequence). CDR3 nucleotide sequence: TGCAGTGCTAGAAGTGGCCTTAACTATAATTCACCCCTCCACTTT. Residues: CSARSGLNYNSPLHF.

At least ten counts were recorded for this clonotype. The rearrangement links TRBV5-6 to TRBJ2-1; D is possibly TRBD2 (5 bases). Germline assignment: CDR1 SGHDT and CDR2 YYEEEE. The CDR3 runs 13 residues. V shed 4 bases and J shed 10 bases, with 15 bases lying between them. The CDR3 loop reads CASSLDLPGEQFF. The DNA of the CDR3 is TGTGCCAGCAGCCTGGACCTCCCGGGAGAGCAGTTCTTC.

In regard to this clonotype: A much larger clone lies a single base off, so this may be a read error. The chain is built from TRBV2 and TRBJ1-1; D might be TRBD1 (5 bases). The CDR3 covers 14 residues. Germline-derived CDR1 and CDR2 are SNHLY and FYNNEI. V lost 7 bases and J lost 2, with 14 bases in between. In nucleotides, the CDR3 is TGTGCCAGCAACGTGGGACTGGGAAACACTGAAGCTTTCTTT. This encodes CASNVGLGNTEAFF.

Many counts were recorded for this clonotype. The chain employs TRBV4-3 and TRBJ1-5; 9 positions agree with TRBD1. Germline lookup yields CDR1 LGHNA and CDR2 YSLEER. The CDR3 loop spans 15 amino acids. With V trimmed by 1 base and J by 4 bases, 2 bases remained unmatched. CDR3 DNA: TGCGCCAGCAGCCAAGGGACAGGGGTTAATCAGCCCCAGCATTTT. It is translated as CASSQGTGVNQPQHF.

This clonotype has a count of ten or more. The genes are TRBV27 and TRBJ2-7, with 11 bases identical to TRBD1. CDR1 and CDR2 (germline): MNHEY, SMNVEV (reference sequence). The CDR3 is made up of 15 amino acids. Trimming took 6 bases from V and 2 from J; bases not matched to a gene: 6. The CDR3 DNA is TGTGCCAGCAGCCGAAAGGGACAGGGGGCCTACGAGCAGTACTTC. Its protein is CASSRKGQGAYEQYF.

This clonotype was observed at least ten times. J is TRBJ2-5 and V is TRBV20-1; D is unresolved. CDR1 is DFQATT and CDR2 is SNEGSKA in the germline V gene (reference sequence). The V and J ends lost 6 bases and 0 bases respectively, with 11 bases between them. The CDR3 runs 13 residues. DNA of the CDR3: TGCAGTGCACCAAGCGAGTACCAAGAGACCCAGTACTTC. This gives the protein CSAPSEYQETQYF.

The chain joins TRBV7-2 to TRBJ2-7; D is possibly TRBD2 (6 bases). The CDR3 is 15 amino acids. Deletions cut 5 bases from V and 0 bases from J, with 14 bases between. Germline CDR1 SGHTA, CDR2 FQGNSA. The CDR3 coding sequence is TGTGCCAGCAGCCCAGGGACTCTTAGCTCCTACGAGCAGTACTTC. This encodes CASSPGTLSSYEQYF.

In its sample, this clonotype was seen many times. The V call is TRBV30, the J call TRBJ1-6; a possible D gene is TRBD1 (6 bases). The V and J ends lost 3 bases and 8 bases respectively, with 11 bases between them. Looked up from germline, CDR1 is GTSNPN and CDR2 is SVGIG (reference sequence). The CDR3 contains 13 residues. The DNA for the CDR3 is TGTGCCTGGAGGGGGGGGGCTGATTCACCCCTCCACTTT. Translation: CAWRGGADSPLHF. Full variable domain (outside the CDR3, taken from reference TRBV30 and TRBJ1-6): SQTIHQWPATLVQPVGSPLSLECTVEGTSNPNLYWYRQAAGRGLQLLFYSVGIGQISSEVPQNLSASRPQDRQFILSSKKLLLSDSGFYLCAWRGGADSPLHFGNGTRLTVT.

The rearrangement uses TRBV7-8 and TRBJ1-2; 7 bases are shared with TRBD1. Germline loops: CDR1 SGHVS, CDR2 FQNEAQ. The CDR3 spans 14 residues. The V gene end was trimmed by 6 bases and the J gene end by 1 base; junction bases not matched to a gene: 5. CDR3: CASSSGQSNYGYTF. CDR3 nucleotide sequence: TGTGCCAGCAGTTCGGGACAGAGTAACTATGGCTACACCTTC.

The chain combines TRBV19 with TRBJ1-2; D ambiguous. Germline loops: CDR1 LNHDA, CDR2 SQIVND (reference sequence). CDR3 length: 14 residues. Trimming cost V 3 bases and J 5 bases, with 13 bases left between them. The DNA for the CDR3 is TGTGCCAGTAGTATTGCCGTAACCTCTTATGGCTACACCTTC. It yields the protein CASSIAVTSYGYTF.

This clonotype has a handful of counts. The chain uses TRBV27 and TRBJ2-2, with 12 positions matching TRBD2. Germline assignment: CDR1 MNHEY and CDR2 SMNVEV (reference sequence). Trimming took 10 bases from V and 3 from J; bases not matched to a gene: 9. This CDR3 is built from 16 residues. CDR3: CATQPSGGDHTGELFF. CDR3 in DNA: TGTGCCACCCAACCTAGCGGGGGGGATCACACCGGGGAGCTGTTTTTT.

Many counts were recorded for this clonotype. An end of the junction differs from the germline gene, which may be a read error. J is TRBJ1-5 and V is TRBV7-2; D remains unclear. From germline, CDR1 is SGHTA and CDR2 FQGNSA. The CDR3 length is 11 residues. CDR3 DNA sequence: TGTGCCGGCAGCAGTGGTCAGCCCCAGCATTTT. Translated, it gives CAGSSGQPQHF.

This clonotype was detected many times. The V call is TRBV6-5, the J call TRBJ2-3; possibly TRBD1 or TRBD2 for D (5 bases each). The CDR3 sequence is 15 residues long. CDR1 and CDR2 (germline): MNHEY, SVGAGI. Between the trimmed V and J ends, which lost 5 bases and 4 bases, there was a span of 16 bases. The CDR3: CASSPGPRIPDTQYF. The CDR3 DNA follows: TGTGCCAGCAGTCCGGGACCCCGAATCCCAGATACGCAGTATTTT.

The V call is TRBV6-5, the J call TRBJ2-1; TRBD2 agrees at 9 bases. This CDR3 spans 18 amino acids. Losses at the gene ends were 2 bases for V and 9 bases for J; bases not matched to a gene: 17. The germline V gene has CDR1 MNHEY and CDR2 SVGAGI. The CDR3 nucleotides read TGTGCCAGCAGTTACCATCCTAAACCGGGACTAGCAGAAGGTGAGCAGTTCTTC. Amino acid sequence: CASSYHPKPGLAEGEQFF.

This clonotype was counted at least ten times. J is TRBJ2-2 and V is TRBV7-9; D remains ambiguous. CDR1 and CDR2 from the germline V gene are SEHNR and FQNEAQ (reference sequence). The ends were cut back, 4 bases at V and 7 bases at J, with 7 bases in the middle. The CDR3 is 12 amino acids. The CDR3 region is CASSSSLGELFF. The CDR3 DNA sequence: TGTGCCAGCAGCTCCAGCCTCGGGGAGCTGTTTTTT.

This clonotype has a count of ten or more. V and J are TRBV7-2 and TRBJ2-1; no firm D call. Germline lookup yields CDR1 SGHTA and CDR2 FQGNSA. Trimming removed 1 base at V and 0 bases at J, with 7 bases between. The CDR3 spans 15 residues. The CDR3 DNA follows: TGTGCCAGCAGCTTAGATCTCGGCTCCTACAATGAGCAGTTCTTC. This sequence encodes CASSLDLGSYNEQFF.

This clonotype was found many times. This chain links TRBV7-2 with TRBJ1-5, with D possibly matching TRBD1 (5 bases). In germline, CDR1 is SGHTA, CDR2 FQGNSA. This CDR3 comprises 15 residues. Trimming removed 5 bases from V and 6 bases from J, with 17 bases in between. CDR3 in DNA: TGTGCCAGCAGCACCGGGACGCCGGTTGGTCAGCCCCAGCATTTT. Residues: CASSTGTPVGQPQHF.

This clonotype was detected only a few times. The chain joins TRBV27 to TRBJ1-1, with TRBD1 as a possible D gene (6 bases). The CDR3 runs to 17 residues. Per the germline V gene, CDR1 is MNHEY and CDR2 is SMNVEV (reference sequence). V dropped 5 bases and J dropped 1 base, with 20 bases sitting between them. The chain's CDR3 is CASSKGRGWGQNTEAFF. CDR3 nucleotides: TGTGCCAGCAGTAAAGGACGGGGATGGGGGCAGAACACTGAAGCTTTCTTT.

This clonotype was recorded at least ten times. CDR3 sequence reads: CSASRPASGNQPQHF. The CDR3 region has the DNA TGCAGTGCTAGTAGGCCCGCCTCAGGGAATCAGCCCCAGCATTTT. The V and J genes are TRBV20-1 and TRBJ1-5, with D tentatively TRBD1 (5 bases). The CDR3 sequence is 15 residues long. The V gene lost 3 bases and the J gene lost 4 bases, with 16 bases spanning the gap. Germline V lookup: CDR1 DFQATT, CDR2 SNEGSKA (reference sequence).

This clonotype was observed at least ten times. The J gene is TRBJ2-2, the V gene TRBV29-1, with unresolved D. There are 12 residues in the CDR3. Germline V gene data show CDR1 as SQVTM and CDR2 as ANQGSEA. Trimming removed 7 bases at V and 7 bases at J, with 13 bases between. The CDR3: CSALRTGGELFF. CDR3 bases: TGCAGCGCACTACGGACGGGCGGGGAGCTGTTTTTT.

This clonotype was observed a handful of times. The gene calls are TRBV6-2 or TRBV6-3 and TRBJ2-6; 7 positions match TRBD1. Looked up from germline, CDR1 is MNHEY and CDR2 is SVGEGT. The CDR3 extends over 16 amino acids. With 4 bases clipped from V and 3 bases from J, the junction kept 6 bases outside the gene matches. The CDR3 DNA reads as TGTGCCAGCAGTTCGACGACAGGGAATGGGGCCAACGTCCTGACTTTC. Its protein product is CASSSTTGNGANVLTF.

This clonotype was found many times. The J gene is TRBJ2-1, the V gene TRBV29-1; D might be TRBD1 or TRBD2, each matching 5 bases. Trimming took 6 bases from V and 2 from J, leaving 17 bases between them. The germline CDR1 and CDR2 sequences are SQVTM and ANQGSEA. CDR3 size: 15 residues. The CDR3 nucleotides read TGCAGCGTGGGGGTCAGTTCCACTACCTACAATGAGCAGTTCTTC. Its protein product is CSVGVSSTTYNEQFF.

J is TRBJ2-3 and V is TRBV5-1; the D gene is possibly TRBD2 (5 bases). Germline loops: CDR1 SGHRS, CDR2 YFSETQ. V gave up 3 bases and J gave up 2 bases, with 16 bases separating them. The CDR3 runs to 16 residues. The CDR3 DNA is TGCGCCAGCAGCTCCCGGGCCACGGGGAACACAGATACGCAGTATTTT. It translates to CASSSRATGNTDTQYF.